Listed below are T cell receptor beta chains from one sample, sequenced in a study of blood T cell repertoires in COVID-19. TCRdb's table, derived via immunoSEQ multiplex PCR, lists solely in-frame clones and lacks some. The sample shows 50,000 to 65,000 clones, about 88% of them seen only once. The sequencing sample was made of peripheral blood. The receptors derive from an older man with acute or convalescent COVID-19. CDR3s include the opening cysteine and the closing phenylalanine or tryptophan. D genes are given only for firm matches. For some rows the clone size is stated as once, few or many, or as a class when expanded; others skip it.

>TRBV6-5|TRBD1|TRBJ1-2|NA
CASSSAGQGNYGYTF
TGTGCCAGCAGTTCTGCGGGACAGGGAAACTATGGCTACACCTTC
>TRBV4-2|NA|TRBJ1-6|NA
CASSQDYSSPLHF
TGTGCCAGCAGCCAAGATTACAGTTCACCCCTCCACTTT
>TRBV6-5|NA|TRBJ2-3|few
CASSYDYAKTDTQYF
TGTGCCAGCAGTTACGACTATGCCAAAACAGATACGCAGTATTTT
>TRBV6-2/TRBV6-3|NA|TRBJ1-2|NA
CASSYSGGTNYGYTF
TGTGCCAGCAGTTACTCCGGCGGGACTAACTATGGCTACACCTTC
>TRBV18|TRBD2|TRBJ2-3|NA
CASSANPSGGYADTQYF
TGTGCCAGCTCCGCTAACCCTAGCGGGGGGTACGCAGATACGCAGTATTTT
>TRBV30|TRBD1|TRBJ2-3|once
CAWLGQGSTDTQYF
TGTGCCTGGCTGGGACAGGGTAGCACAGATACGCAGTATTTT
>TRBV5-1|TRBD1|TRBJ2-7|NA
CASSLEGRGRGWEQYF
TGCGCCAGCAGCTTGGAGGGCAGGGGGCGAGGGTGGGAGCAGTACTTC
>TRBV6-2/TRBV6-3|TRBD2|TRBJ2-7|NA
CASSTSLAGAYYEQYF
TGTGCCAGCAGTACCTCACTAGCGGGGGCATACTACGAGCAGTACTTC
>TRBV18|NA|TRBJ1-2|NA
CASSPFTGLDYGYTF
TGTGCCAGCTCACCATTCACAGGGCTCGACTATGGCTACACCTTC
>TRBV7-2|NA|TRBJ1-1|once
CASSLAGGPEAFF
TGTGCCAGCAGCTTAGCGGGGGGGCCAGAAGCTTTCTTT
>TRBV5-8|TRBD1|TRBJ2-1|NA
CASSLAQTGDNEQFF
TGTGCCAGCAGCTTGGCCCAGACAGGGGACAATGAGCAGTTCTTC
>TRBV7-9|NA|TRBJ2-4|NA
CASSRFTARRGGNIQYF
TGTGCCAGCAGCCGATTCACAGCTCGGCGGGGAGGAAACATTCAGTACTTC
>TRBV7-3|TRBD2|TRBJ2-1|NA
CASSFSGRSYNEQFF
TGTGCCAGCAGCTTCTCCGGGAGGTCCTACAATGAGCAGTTCTTC
>TRBV7-2|NA|TRBJ2-7|NA
CASSGRQVDEQYF
TGTGCCAGCAGCGGTCGACAGGTTGACGAGCAGTACTTC
>TRBV9|NA|TRBJ1-1|NA
CASSVGAASQAFF
TGTGCCAGCAGCGTAGGCGCCGCGAGTCAAGCTTTCTTT
>TRBV12-3/TRBV12-4|NA|TRBJ1-5|NA
CASSSSENQPQHF
TGTGCCAGCAGTTCAAGCGAAAATCAGCCCCAGCATTTT
>TRBV6-6|TRBD2|TRBJ2-1|once
CASSYPPGTTYNEQFF
TGTGCCAGCAGTTACCCCCCCGGGACTACCTACAATGAGCAGTTCTTC
>TRBV5-1|TRBD2|TRBJ2-6|NA
CASSLLAGGLANVLTF
TGCGCCAGCAGCTTGCTCGCGGGGGGGCTGGCCAACGTCCTGACTTTC
>TRBV28|NA|TRBJ2-7|NA
CASSARFDEQYF
TGTGCCAGCAGTGCACGGTTCGACGAGCAGTACTTC
>TRBV7-2|NA|TRBJ2-3|NA
CASSSTAISTDTQYF
TGTGCCAGCAGTTCGACAGCGATTAGCACAGATACGCAGTATTTT
>TRBV11-2|TRBD1|TRBJ2-7|NA
CASSLRRDRGYEQYF
TGTGCCAGCAGCCTAAGGCGGGACAGGGGTTACGAGCAGTACTTC
>TRBV12-3/TRBV12-4|NA|TRBJ2-7|NA
CASTQGTYEQYF
TGTGCCAGCACGCAGGGGACGTACGAGCAGTACTTC
>TRBV6-2/TRBV6-3|TRBD1|TRBJ2-1|NA
CASSRKNRGTNNEQFF
TGTGCCAGCAGTCGGAAAAACAGGGGCACCAACAATGAGCAGTTCTTC
>TRBV6-2/TRBV6-3|NA|TRBJ1-5|NA
CASSYSRGRGGSNQPQHF
TGTGCCAGCAGTTACTCGAGGGGCAGGGGAGGGAGCAATCAGCCCCAGCATTTT
>TRBV5-1|NA|TRBJ1-3|NA
CASKDSISGNTIYF
TGCGCCAGCAAGGACAGTATCTCTGGAAACACCATATATTTT
>TRBV19|NA|TRBJ1-1|NA
CASSMGSWNTEAFF
TGTGCCAGTAGTATGGGCAGCTGGAACACTGAAGCTTTCTTT
>TRBV29-1|NA|TRBJ2-7|once
CSVEGLAGNEQYF
TGCAGCGTTGAAGGGTTGGCAGGGAACGAGCAGTACTTC
>TRBV11-3|NA|TRBJ1-6|NA
CASSLEAGYGSPLHF
TGTGCCAGCAGCTTAGAAGCAGGGTACGGTTCACCCCTCCACTTT
>TRBV15|NA|TRBJ2-7|NA
CATSRPTLTGPYEQYF
TGTGCCACCAGCAGACCCACCCTGACAGGCCCTTACGAGCAGTACTTC
>TRBV7-8|NA|TRBJ1-2|once
CASSSRLYGYTF
TGTGCCAGCAGCTCCCGCCTATACGGCTACACCTTC
>TRBV11-2|TRBD1|TRBJ1-1|once
CASSSIQGGYTEAFF
TGTGCCAGCAGCTCGATACAGGGGGGTTACACTGAAGCTTTCTTT
>TRBV5-1|NA|TRBJ2-7|NA
CASTAHGGRNEQYF
TGCGCCAGCACCGCCCACGGGGGTCGGAACGAGCAGTACTTC
>TRBV5-6|TRBD1|TRBJ2-1|NA
CASSLKQGVYEQFF
TGTGCCAGCAGCTTGAAACAGGGGGTATATGAGCAGTTCTTC
>TRBV9|TRBD1|TRBJ2-2|once
CASSVGQGPPSFGLFF
TGTGCCAGCAGCGTCGGACAGGGGCCGCCCAGTTTTGGGCTGTTTTTT
>TRBV3-1/TRBV3-2|TRBD1|TRBJ1-1|NA
CASSQGSRTGDRNTEAFF
TGTGCCAGCAGCCAAGGTTCTCGGACAGGTGATAGGAACACTGAAGCTTTCTTT